This TCR beta chain derives from a study of blood T cells in healthy people across ages. Study-level information: In model experiments, template switching was able to capture about one barcoded beta molecule for every two T cells that were present.

This clonotype was counted between two and nine times. Together with a sample-barcoded 5' primer, a J-beta primer mix was included in a second PCR lasting about 6 to 11 cycles. Using its own MiXCR run on the 5' RACE reads, TCRdb lists one record per CDR3 protein. This sample yields about 730,000 distinct CDR3 sequences, of which roughly two fifths are seen a single time; roughly 19% belongs to the top ten. The origin of this receptor is a woman in her sixties in good health. The sample taken for sequencing was blood.

In DNA form, the CDR3 reads TGCGCCAGCAGCTCCACGTCCCCAAACTACGAGCAGTACTTC. Its translation is CASSSTSPNYEQYF. The chain is built from TRBV5-1 and TRBJ2-7; D not resolved. V lost 3 bases and J lost 3, with 13 bases in between. Germline CDR1 and CDR2: SGHRS and YFSETQ. The CDR3 sequence is 14 residues long.